This TCR beta chain stems from a study of PD-L1 blockade in urothelial cancer. The wider study: Investigators checked blood 3 weeks (second dose) and 6 weeks after treatment start. Researchers found blood samples held a median of 141,255 T cells.

This sample's time point: peripheral blood 6 weeks after treatment start. Patients' urothelial carcinoma was locally advanced or metastatic. CDR1 is SGHRS, CDR2 YFSETQ, per germline. The CDR3 runs to 15 residues. Trimming cost V 0 bases and J 5 bases; bases outside gene matches: 6. Measured with immunoSEQ multiplex PCR; TCRdb has only the in-frame clones, and not every one. The repertoire holds over 70,000 clones, with over 65% as singletons. This chain links TRBV5-1 with TRBJ2-5, with 8 bases lining up with TRBD2. The sequencing here drew on PBMCs, taken around atezolizumab (anti-PD-L1) treatment. The TCR originated in a man between 65 and 79 years old with urothelial cancer. This CDR3 reads CASSLGSGGGETQYF. The CDR3 nucleotides read TGCGCCAGCAGCTTGGGTTCAGGCGGGGGGGAGACCCAGTACTTC.